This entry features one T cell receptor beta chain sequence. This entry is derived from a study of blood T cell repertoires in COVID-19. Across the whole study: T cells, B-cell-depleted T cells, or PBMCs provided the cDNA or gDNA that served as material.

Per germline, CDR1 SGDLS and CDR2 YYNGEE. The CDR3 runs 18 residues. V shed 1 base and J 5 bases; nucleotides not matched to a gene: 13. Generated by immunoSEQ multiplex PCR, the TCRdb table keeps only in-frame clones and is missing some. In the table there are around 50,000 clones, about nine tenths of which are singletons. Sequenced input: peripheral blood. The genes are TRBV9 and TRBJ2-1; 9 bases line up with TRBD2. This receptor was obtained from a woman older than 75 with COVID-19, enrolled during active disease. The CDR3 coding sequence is TGTGCCAGCAGCGTACGACAAACCGGGACTAGCCGCCACAATGAGCAGTTCTTC. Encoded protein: CASSVRQTGTSRHNEQFF.